These 9 T cell receptor beta chains were all obtained from the same sample, sequenced in a study of shared clonotypes between healthy human individuals. Assay: immunoSEQ multiplex PCR; the TCRdb copy retains only in-frame clones and omits some. The table shows about 480,000 clones, with approximately 85% occurring only once. Input material: PBMCs. The source is a woman between 40 and 55 years old in good health. Some clones in this sample may be carry-over from other donors' samples.

The chain couples TRBV4-1 to TRBJ2-3, with a weak D call TRBD2 (5 bases). V lost 0 bases and J 3 bases, leaving 13 bases between the germline ends. Germline CDR1 MGHRA, CDR2 YSYEKL. The CDR3 consists of 16 residues. The CDR3 sequence: CASSQDRTGSTDTQYF. The CDR3 DNA is TGCGCCAGCAGCCAAGATAGGACGGGATCGACAGATACGCAGTATTTT.

A note on this clone: A read error likely explains this, since a far larger clone differs by one base. The chain links TRBV25-1 to TRBJ2-7; 7 bases line up with TRBD1. Looked up from germline, CDR1 is MGHDK and CDR2 is SYGVNS. Trimming took 3 bases from V and 3 from J; bases not matched to a gene: 8. This CDR3 is 15 amino acids long. The CDR3, as DNA: TGTGCCAGCAGTGAGTTCGGGGCAGGGGGCTACGAGCAGTACTTC. Protein sequence: CASSEFGAGGYEQYF.

This clone was counted only a few times. The chain couples TRBV5-8 to TRBJ1-5; no reliable D call. Germline V gene lookup returns CDR1 SGHTS and CDR2 YDEGEE. This CDR3 has 14 amino acids. V was cut by 2 bases and J by 6 bases, with 12 bases left in between. The CDR3 DNA reads TGTGCCAGCAGCTTTATGGGGTTTGGTCAGCCCCAGCATTTT. It is translated as CASSFMGFGQPQHF.

This chain links TRBV19 with TRBJ2-6, with a tentative D call TRBD2 (5 bases). Germline assignment: CDR1 LNHDA and CDR2 SQIVND (reference sequence). The CDR3 extends over 16 amino acids. Deletions cut 7 bases from V and 1 base from J, with 14 bases between. CDR3 region: CASTSRGESGANVLTF. The CDR3 DNA is TGTGCCAGTACCTCACGTGGGGAGTCTGGGGCCAACGTCCTGACTTTC. The entire variable domain, with the rest obtained from reference TRBV19 and TRBJ2-6, is as follows: DGGITQSPKYLFRKEGQNVTLSCEQNLNHDAMYWYRQDPGQGLRLIYYSQIVNDFQKGDIAEGYSVSREKKESFPLTVTSAQKNPTAFYLCASTSRGESGANVLTFGAGSRLTVL.

This clone was observed a few times. The V gene is TRBV10-2, the J gene TRBJ1-2; D unclear. V was pared by 1 base and J by 0 bases, with 12 bases between. CDR1 and CDR2 from the germline V gene are WSHSY and SAAADI. The CDR3 extends over 16 amino acids. The CDR3 spells CASSEWVGAANYGYTF. The CDR3 region has the DNA TGCGCCAGCAGTGAGTGGGTAGGAGCGGCTAACTATGGCTACACCTTC.

The chain carries TRBV2 and TRBJ2-3; D is tentatively TRBD1 or TRBD2 (5 bases each). This CDR3 comprises 13 residues. The V end lost 6 bases, the J end lost 5 bases, and 12 bases lay between the germline ends. Germline CDR1 is SNHLY and CDR2 is FYNNEI. The CDR3 spells CASSPMRGDTQYF. DNA for the CDR3: TGTGCCAGCAGCCCGATGAGGGGAGATACGCAGTATTTT. The whole variable domain, remainder taken from reference TRBV2 and TRBJ2-3, is EPEVTQTPSHQVTQMGQEVILRCVPISNHLYFYWYRQILGQKVEFLVSFYNNEISEKSEIFDDQFSVERPDGSNFTLKIRSTKLEDSAMYFCASSPMRGDTQYFGPGTRLTVL.

The chain has TRBV9 and TRBJ2-5, with D perhaps being TRBD1 or TRBD2 (6 bases each). The V gene lost 2 bases and the J gene lost 3 bases, with 14 bases spanning the gap. The CDR3 consists of 15 residues. The V gene's germline CDR1 is SGDLS and CDR2 YYNGEE. The CDR3 DNA is TGTGCCAGCAGCGTCGGAGGGGGAGATGAAGAGACCCAGTACTTC. Protein sequence: CASSVGGGDEETQYF.

This clone was observed a handful of times. The CDR3 reads CSVVLPEWMGEQFF. CDR3 in DNA: TGCAGCGTTGTATTGCCGGAATGGATGGGAGAGCAGTTCTTC. This chain uses TRBV29-1 with TRBJ2-1; D unresolved. V was trimmed by 4 bases and J by 10 bases, leaving 20 bases between them. Per germline, CDR1 SQVTM and CDR2 ANQGSEA. The CDR3 totals 14 residues.

The chain carries TRBV27 and TRBJ2-1; 9 bases fit TRBD2. Germline trimming cut 7 bases from V and 8 bases from J; bases unmatched to any gene: 12. There are 15 residues in the CDR3. From germline, CDR1 is MNHEY and CDR2 SMNVEV (reference sequence). In DNA form, the CDR3 reads TGTGCCAGCAAAAAGGGGCTAGCGGGAATCGATGAGCAGTTCTTC. It encodes CASKKGLAGIDEQFF.